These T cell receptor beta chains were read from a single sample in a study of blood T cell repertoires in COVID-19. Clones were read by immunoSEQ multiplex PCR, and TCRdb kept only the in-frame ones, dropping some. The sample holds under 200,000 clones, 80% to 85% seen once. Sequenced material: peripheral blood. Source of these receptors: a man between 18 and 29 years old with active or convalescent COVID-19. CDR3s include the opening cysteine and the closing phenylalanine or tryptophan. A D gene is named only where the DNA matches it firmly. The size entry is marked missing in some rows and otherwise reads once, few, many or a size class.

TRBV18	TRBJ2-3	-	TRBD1	TGTGCCAGCTCACGGGACAGGGCTGAAGATACGCAGTATTTT	CASSRDRAEDTQYF
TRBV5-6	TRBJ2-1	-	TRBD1	TGTGCCAGCAGCTTGTGGGACAGGGGAAACGGTGAGCAGTTCTTC	CASSLWDRGNGEQFF
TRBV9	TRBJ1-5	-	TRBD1	TGTGCCAGCAGTCTCGGACAGGGTGATCAGCCCCAGCATTTT	CASSLGQGDQPQHF
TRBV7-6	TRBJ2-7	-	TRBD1	TGTGCCAGCAGCTTACCCTATCCACAGGGGGACCTTACCTACGAGCAGTACTTC	CASSLPYPQGDLTYEQYF
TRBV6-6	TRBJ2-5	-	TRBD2	TGTGCCAGCAGTTACACTAGCGGGAAAATTCGAGAGACCCAGTACTTC	CASSYTSGKIRETQYF
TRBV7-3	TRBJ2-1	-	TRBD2	TGTGCCAGCAGCTTAGTAGCGGGATTCTACAATGAGCAGTTCTTC	CASSLVAGFYNEQFF
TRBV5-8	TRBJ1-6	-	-	TGTGCCAGCAGCCGAGCGGGGGCGAGCTCCTATAATTCACCCCTCCACTTT	CASSRAGASSYNSPLHF
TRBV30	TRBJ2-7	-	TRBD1	TGTGCCTGGAGTGTAACAGGGGTTGAGCAGTACTTC	CAWSVTGVEQYF
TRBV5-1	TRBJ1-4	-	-	TGCGCCAGCAGCTTGGGGGGACAAACAACTAATGAAAAACTGTTTTTT	CASSLGGQTTNEKLFF
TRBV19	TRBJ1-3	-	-	TGTGCCAGTACCCGAGGTAGTGGAAACACCATATATTTT	CASTRGSGNTIYF
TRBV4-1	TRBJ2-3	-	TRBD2	TGCGCCAGCAGCCAACTCATTCGGGGGGATAGCACAGATACGCAGTATTTT	CASSQLIRGDSTDTQYF
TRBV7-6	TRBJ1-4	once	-	TGTGCCAGCAGCGGCGGCAGGGGCGCAACTAATGAAAAACTGTTTTTT	CASSGGRGATNEKLFF
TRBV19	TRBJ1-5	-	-	TGTGCCAGTAGGAGACAGTCAGGATTTGAGACCCAGCATTTT	CASRRQSGFETQHF
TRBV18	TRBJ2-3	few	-	TGTGCCAGCTCACCGCAGGGAGGCGACACAGATACGCAGTATTTT	CASSPQGGDTDTQYF
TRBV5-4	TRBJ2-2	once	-	TGTGCCAGCAGCTCCCTTGGGCGGGGCACCGGGGAGCTGTTTTTT	CASSSLGRGTGELFF
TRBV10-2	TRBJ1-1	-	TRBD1	TGCGCCAGCAGATCGACAGGGAATGGTAGGGCTTTCTTT	CASRSTGNGRAFF
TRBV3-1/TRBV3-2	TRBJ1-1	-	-	TGTGCCAGCAGCCAAGATGCAGGAAGAAACACTGAAGCTTTCTTT	CASSQDAGRNTEAFF
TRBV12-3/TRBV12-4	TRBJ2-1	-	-	TGTGCCAGCAGTTTAGCCCCCGATGAGCAGTTCTTC	CASSLAPDEQFF
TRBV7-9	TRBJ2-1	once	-	TGTGCCAGCAGCTTAGTCGGGAGAATCTACAATGAGCAGTTCTTC	CASSLVGRIYNEQFF
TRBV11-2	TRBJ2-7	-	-	TGTGCCAGCAGCGCCCGACAGATAAACTCCTACGAGCAGTACTTC	CASSARQINSYEQYF
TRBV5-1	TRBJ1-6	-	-	TGCGCCAGCAGCTTGGGTACGGCGGATAATTCACCCCTCCACTTT	CASSLGTADNSPLHF
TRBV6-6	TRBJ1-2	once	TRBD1	TGTGCCAGCAGTACCTCGACAGGGAACTATGGCTACACCTTC	CASSTSTGNYGYTF